Listed below are T cell receptor beta chains from one sample, sequenced in a study of blood T cell repertoires in COVID-19. The protocol was immunoSEQ multiplex PCR, while the TCRdb copy is restricted to in-frame clones and leaves out a portion. The sample has under 250,000 clones, roughly 85% seen once. Sequencing input: PBMCs or T cells enriched from blood (not recorded which). These receptors were taken from a woman in her forties or fifties with acute COVID-19. The CDR3 runs from the conserved cysteine through the conserved F or W. The D gene is left open where the match is weak. The size field is filled for only some rows; it gives once, few, many or a size class.

>TRBJ1-1|TRBV5-4|-|-
CASSAEMNTEAFF
TGTGCCAGCAGCGCCGAGATGAACACTGAAGCTTTCTTT
>TRBJ2-7|TRBV19|-|-
CASSLRSGTLYEQYF
TGTGCCAGTAGTCTGCGATCCGGGACACTTTACGAGCAGTACTTC
>TRBJ1-5|TRBV19|-|-
CASSIGGGRAVSNQPQHF
TGTGCCAGTAGTATAGGGGGAGGGAGGGCTGTTAGCAATCAGCCCCAGCATTTT
>TRBJ1-1|TRBV27|-|TRBD1
CASSVPGQGSEAFF
TGTGCCAGCAGCGTCCCGGGACAGGGCTCTGAAGCTTTCTTT
>TRBJ2-3|TRBV7-8|-|TRBD2
CASSTPSGGSTDTQYF
TGTGCCAGCAGCACCCCGAGCGGGGGCTCTACAGATACGCAGTATTTT
>TRBJ2-7|TRBV6-5|-|-
CASSYDWSYEQYF
TGTGCCAGCAGTTACGACTGGTCCTACGAGCAGTACTTC
>TRBJ2-7|TRBV7-2|-|-
CASSLDGRGPYEQYF
TGTGCCAGCAGCTTAGATGGGCGGGGACCCTACGAGCAGTACTTC
>TRBJ2-1|TRBV11-3|once|TRBD2
CASSVKGLASEQFF
TGTGCCAGCAGCGTAAAGGGACTAGCAAGTGAGCAGTTCTTC
>TRBJ2-3|TRBV7-9|-|TRBD1
CASSLGTGSSGTQYF
TGTGCCAGCAGCTTAGGGACAGGGTCGTCAGGTACGCAGTATTTT
>TRBJ2-3|TRBV7-8|-|TRBD1
CASSLGTGGFTDTQYF
TGTGCCAGCAGCTTAGGGACAGGGGGTTTCACAGATACGCAGTATTTT
>TRBJ1-2|TRBV30|-|-
CACVVNYGYTF
TGTGCCTGCGTTGTAAACTATGGCTACACCTTC
>TRBJ1-6|TRBV18|-|-
CASSPENSPLHF
TGTGCCAGCTCACCAGAGAATTCACCCCTCCACTTT
>TRBJ1-5|TRBV4-1|-|-
CASSHGNQPQHF
TGCGCCAGCAGCCACGGCAATCAGCCCCAGCATTTT
>TRBJ1-6|TRBV5-1|-|TRBD1
CASTRTGGDNSPLHF
TGCGCCAGCACCCGGACAGGGGGGGATAATTCACCCCTCCACTTT
>TRBJ1-2|TRBV15|-|-
CATSRADIQANYGYTF
TGTGCCACCAGCAGAGCGGACATCCAAGCTAACTATGGCTACACCTTC
>TRBJ2-7|TRBV7-2|-|-
CASSLGGSVFEQYF
TGTGCCAGCAGCTTAGGAGGATCTGTCTTTGAGCAGTACTTC